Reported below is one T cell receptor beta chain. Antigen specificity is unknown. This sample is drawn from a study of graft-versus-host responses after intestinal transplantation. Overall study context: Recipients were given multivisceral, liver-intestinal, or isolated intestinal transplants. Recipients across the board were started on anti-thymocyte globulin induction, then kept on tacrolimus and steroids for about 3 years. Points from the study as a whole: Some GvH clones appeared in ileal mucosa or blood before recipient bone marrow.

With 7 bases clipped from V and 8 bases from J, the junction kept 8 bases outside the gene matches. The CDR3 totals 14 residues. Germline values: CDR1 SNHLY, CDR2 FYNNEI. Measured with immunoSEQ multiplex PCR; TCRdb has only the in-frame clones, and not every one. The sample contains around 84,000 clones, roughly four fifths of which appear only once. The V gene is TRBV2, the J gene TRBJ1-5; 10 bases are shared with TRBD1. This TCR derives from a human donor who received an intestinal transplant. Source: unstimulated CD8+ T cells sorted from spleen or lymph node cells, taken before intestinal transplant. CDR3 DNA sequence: TGTGCCAGCACCTCAGGACAGGGGGACGAGCCCCAGCATTTT. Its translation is CASTSGQGDEPQHF.